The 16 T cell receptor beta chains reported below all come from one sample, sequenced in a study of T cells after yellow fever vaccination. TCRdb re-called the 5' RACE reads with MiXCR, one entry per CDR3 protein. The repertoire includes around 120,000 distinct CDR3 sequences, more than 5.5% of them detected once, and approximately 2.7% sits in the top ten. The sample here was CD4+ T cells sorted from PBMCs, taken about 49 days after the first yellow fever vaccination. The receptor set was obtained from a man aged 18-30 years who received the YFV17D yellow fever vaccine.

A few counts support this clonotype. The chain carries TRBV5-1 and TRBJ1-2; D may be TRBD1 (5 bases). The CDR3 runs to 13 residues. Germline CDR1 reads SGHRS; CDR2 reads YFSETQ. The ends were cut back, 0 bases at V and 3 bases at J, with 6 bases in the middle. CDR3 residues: CASSLAQDYGYTF. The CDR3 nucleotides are TGCGCCAGCAGCTTGGCACAGGACTATGGCTACACCTTC. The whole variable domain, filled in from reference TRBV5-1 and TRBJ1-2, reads KAGVTQTPRYLIKTRGQQVTLSCSPISGHRSVSWYQQTPGQGLQFLFEYFSETQRNKGNFPGRFSGRQFSNSRSEMNVSTLELGDSALYLCASSLAQDYGYTFGSGTRLTVV.

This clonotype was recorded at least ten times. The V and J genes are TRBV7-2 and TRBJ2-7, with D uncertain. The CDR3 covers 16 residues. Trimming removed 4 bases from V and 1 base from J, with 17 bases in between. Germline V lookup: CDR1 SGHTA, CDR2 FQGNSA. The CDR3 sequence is CASSSTLSGPSYEQYF. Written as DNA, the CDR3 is TGTGCCAGCAGCTCCACCCTTTCCGGGCCTTCCTACGAGCAGTACTTC. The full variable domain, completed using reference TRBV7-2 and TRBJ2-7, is GAGVSQSPSNKVTEKGKDVELRCDPISGHTALYWYRQSLGQGLEFLIYFQGNSAPDKSGLPSDRFSAERTGGSVSTLTIQRTQQEDSAVYLCASSSTLSGPSYEQYFGPGTRLTVT.

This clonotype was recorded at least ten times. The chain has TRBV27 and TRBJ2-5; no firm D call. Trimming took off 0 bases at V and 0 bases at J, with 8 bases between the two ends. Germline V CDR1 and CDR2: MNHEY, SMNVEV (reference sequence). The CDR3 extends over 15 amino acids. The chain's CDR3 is CASSLSPRNQETQYF. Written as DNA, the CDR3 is TGTGCCAGCAGTTTATCTCCGCGGAACCAAGAGACCCAGTACTTC.

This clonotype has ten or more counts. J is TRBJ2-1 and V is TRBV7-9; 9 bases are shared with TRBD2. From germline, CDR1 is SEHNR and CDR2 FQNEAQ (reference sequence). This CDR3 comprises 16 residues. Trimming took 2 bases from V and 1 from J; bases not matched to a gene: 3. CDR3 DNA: TGTGCCAGCAGCTTATCGCTAGCGGGGTCCTACAATGAGCAGTTCTTC. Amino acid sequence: CASSLSLAGSYNEQFF.

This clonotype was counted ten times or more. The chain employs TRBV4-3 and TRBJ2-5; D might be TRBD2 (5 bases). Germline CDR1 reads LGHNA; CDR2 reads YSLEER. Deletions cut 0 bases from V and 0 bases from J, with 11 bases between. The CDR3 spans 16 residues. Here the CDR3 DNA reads TGCGCCAGCAGCCAAGATGGATCGGGAAACCAAGAGACCCAGTACTTC. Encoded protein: CASSQDGSGNQETQYF.

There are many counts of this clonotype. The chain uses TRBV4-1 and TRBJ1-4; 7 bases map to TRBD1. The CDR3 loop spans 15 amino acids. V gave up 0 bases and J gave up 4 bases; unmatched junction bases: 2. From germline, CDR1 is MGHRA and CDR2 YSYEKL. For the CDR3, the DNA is TGCGCCAGCAGCCAAGAGGGGACAGTTAATGAAAAACTGTTTTTT. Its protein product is CASSQEGTVNEKLFF.

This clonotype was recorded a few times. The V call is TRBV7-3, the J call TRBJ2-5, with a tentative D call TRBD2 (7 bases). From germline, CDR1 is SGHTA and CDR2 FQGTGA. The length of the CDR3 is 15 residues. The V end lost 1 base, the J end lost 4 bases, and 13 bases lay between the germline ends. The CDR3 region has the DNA TGTGCCAGCAGCTTAAGCCGGGGGGCGGGAGAGACCCAGTACTTC. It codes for CASSLSRGAGETQYF.

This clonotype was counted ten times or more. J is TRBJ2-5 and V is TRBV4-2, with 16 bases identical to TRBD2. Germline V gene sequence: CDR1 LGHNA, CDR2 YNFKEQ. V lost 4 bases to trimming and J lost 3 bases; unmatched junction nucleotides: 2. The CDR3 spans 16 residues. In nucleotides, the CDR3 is TGTGCCAGCAGCCTCGGGACTAGCGGGGGGGAAGAGACCCAGTACTTC. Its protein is CASSLGTSGGEETQYF.

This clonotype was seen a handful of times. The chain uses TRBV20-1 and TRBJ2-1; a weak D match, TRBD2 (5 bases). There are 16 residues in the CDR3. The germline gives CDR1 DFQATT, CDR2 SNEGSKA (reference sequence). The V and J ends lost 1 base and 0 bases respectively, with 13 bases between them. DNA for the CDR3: TGCAGTGCTAGAGTCCGTTCGGGGAGCTCCTACAATGAGCAGTTCTTC. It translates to CSARVRSGSSYNEQFF.

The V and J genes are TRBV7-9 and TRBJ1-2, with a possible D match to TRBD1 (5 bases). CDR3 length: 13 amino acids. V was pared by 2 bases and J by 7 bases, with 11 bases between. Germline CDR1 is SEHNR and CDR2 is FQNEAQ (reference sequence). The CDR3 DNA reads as TGTGCCAGCAGCTTAATGGGGCAGGCTGGCTACACCTTC. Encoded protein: CASSLMGQAGYTF.

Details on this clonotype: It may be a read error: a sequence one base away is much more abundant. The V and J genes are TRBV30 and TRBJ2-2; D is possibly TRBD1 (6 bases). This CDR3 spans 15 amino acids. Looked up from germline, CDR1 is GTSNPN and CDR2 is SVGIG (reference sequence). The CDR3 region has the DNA TGTGTCTGGAGTGTAGGGGGAACTTTTACCGGGGAGCTGTTTTTT. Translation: CVWSVGGTFTGELFF.

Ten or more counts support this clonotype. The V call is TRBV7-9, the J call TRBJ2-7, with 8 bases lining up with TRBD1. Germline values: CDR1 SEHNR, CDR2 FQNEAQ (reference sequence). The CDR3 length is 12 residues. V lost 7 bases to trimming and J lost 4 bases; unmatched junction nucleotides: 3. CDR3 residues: CASMRQGYEQYV. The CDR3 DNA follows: TGTGCCAGCATGCGACAGGGGTACGAGCAGTACGTC.

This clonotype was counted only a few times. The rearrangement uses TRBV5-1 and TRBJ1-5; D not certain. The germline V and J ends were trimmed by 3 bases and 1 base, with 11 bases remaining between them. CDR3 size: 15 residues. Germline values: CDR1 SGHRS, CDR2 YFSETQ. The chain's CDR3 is CASSYNFGSNQPQHF. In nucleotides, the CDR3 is TGCGCCAGCAGCTACAACTTTGGAAGCAATCAGCCCCAGCATTTT.

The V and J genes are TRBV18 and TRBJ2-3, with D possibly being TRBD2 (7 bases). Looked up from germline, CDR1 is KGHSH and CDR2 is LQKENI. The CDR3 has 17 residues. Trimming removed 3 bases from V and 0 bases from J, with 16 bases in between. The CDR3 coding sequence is TGTGCCAGCTCACCTCTCCTCGCGGGGGCTAGCACAGATACGCAGTATTTT. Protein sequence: CASSPLLAGASTDTQYF. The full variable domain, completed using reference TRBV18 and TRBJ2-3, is NAGVMQNPRHLVRRRGQEARLRCSPMKGHSHVYWYRQLPEEGLKFMVYLQKENIIDESGMPKERFSAEFPKEGPSILRIQQVVRGDSAAYFCASSPLLAGASTDTQYFGPGTRLTVL.

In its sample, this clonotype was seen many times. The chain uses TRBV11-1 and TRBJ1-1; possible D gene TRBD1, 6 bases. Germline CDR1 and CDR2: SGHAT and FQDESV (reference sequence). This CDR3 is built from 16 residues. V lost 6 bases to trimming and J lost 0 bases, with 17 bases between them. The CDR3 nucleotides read TGTGCCAGCAGTTCAGGGAACAGGGACATGAACACTGAAGCTTTCTTT. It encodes CASSSGNRDMNTEAFF.

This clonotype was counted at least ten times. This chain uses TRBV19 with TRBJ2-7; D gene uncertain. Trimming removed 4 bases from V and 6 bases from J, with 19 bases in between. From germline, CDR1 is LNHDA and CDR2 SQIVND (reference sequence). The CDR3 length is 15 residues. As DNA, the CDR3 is TGTGCCAGTAGTAGAAAGGCGGTCGGGCTCCTCGAGCAGTACTTC. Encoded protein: CASSRKAVGLLEQYF.